These 27 T cell receptor beta chains came from one sample sequenced in a study of blood T cells in healthy people across ages. Sample-barcoded 5' priming and a J-beta primer mix drove a second PCR of about 6 to 12 cycles. TCRdb independently ran MiXCR on the 5' RACE reads; one entry per CDR3 protein. The data hold approximately 320,000 distinct CDR3 sequences, with roughly 29% observed a single time. Sequenced material: blood. These receptors came from a woman aged 70-85 years in good health.

The sample holds a few counts of this clonotype. The chain links TRBV6-1 to TRBJ2-2; 12 nucleotides align to TRBD2. The germline gives CDR1 MNHNS, CDR2 SASEGT. Unmatched junction bases numbered 4, after V lost 8 bases and J lost 0 bases. The CDR3 loop spans 16 amino acids. CDR3 protein: CASLRTSGTNTGELFF. The CDR3 DNA reads TGTGCCAGCCTAAGGACTAGCGGGACGAACACCGGGGAGCTGTTTTTT.

This chain joins TRBV9 and TRBJ2-2; no reliable D call. The germline V gene has CDR1 SGDLS and CDR2 YYNGEE. The CDR3 runs to 13 residues. Trimming removed 3 bases from V and 5 bases from J, with 8 bases in between. The CDR3 is CASSADGTGELFF. For the CDR3, the DNA is TGTGCCAGCAGCGCAGACGGGACCGGGGAGCTGTTTTTT.

A few counts support this clonotype. The chain is built from TRBV29-1 and TRBJ2-5; a weak D match, TRBD2 (6 bases). From germline, CDR1 is SQVTM and CDR2 ANQGSEA. Trimming took 8 bases from V and 5 from J, leaving 18 bases between them. The CDR3 consists of 13 residues. CDR3 region: CSTGGGGRETQYF. CDR3 sequence (DNA): TGCAGCACCGGAGGTGGGGGGAGGGAGACCCAGTACTTC.

A few counts support this clonotype. CDR3 amino acids: CASSFSGSLASEQYF. Written as DNA, the CDR3 is TGTGCCAGCAGCTTTAGCGGGAGTTTGGCTAGCGAGCAGTACTTC. The chain carries TRBV7-3 and TRBJ2-7; TRBD2 agrees at 9 bases. Trimming cost V 3 bases and J 6 bases; bases outside gene matches: 9. The CDR3 sequence is 15 residues long. The germline V gene encodes CDR1 SGHTA and CDR2 FQGTGA.

The chain recombines TRBV15 with TRBJ2-5; 8 bases are a match to TRBD1. CDR1 is LNHNV and CDR2 is YYDKDF in the germline V gene (reference sequence). Unmatched junction bases numbered 4, after V lost 8 bases and J lost 5 bases. The CDR3 spans 12 residues. The CDR3 loop reads CATGQGRETQYF. CDR3 in DNA: TGTGCCACCGGACAGGGACGCGAGACCCAGTACTTC.

This rearrangement joins TRBV28 to TRBJ2-4; no reliable D call. The CDR3 has 15 amino acids. V lost 6 bases and J 0 bases, leaving 12 bases between the germline ends. Germline lookup yields CDR1 MDHEN and CDR2 SYDVKM. The CDR3 is CASSPGWLAKNIQYF. CDR3 in DNA: TGTGCCAGCAGCCCCGGTTGGCTAGCCAAAAACATTCAGTACTTC.

This clonotype was observed a handful of times. The chain has TRBV12-3 or TRBV12-4 and TRBJ1-4, with D uncertain. Trimming stripped 3 bases from V and 7 bases from J, with 12 bases between. The CDR3 sequence is 14 residues long. The CDR3 DNA reads as TGTGCCAGCAGTTTCACCAGTCGGGTTGAAAAACTGTTTTTT. Its translation: CASSFTSRVEKLFF.

At least ten counts were recorded for this clonotype. CDR3 residues: CASSLGESGIAKNIQYF. The DNA of the CDR3 is TGTGCCAGCAGCTTAGGGGAGAGCGGGATAGCCAAAAACATTCAGTACTTC. The genes are TRBV7-8 and TRBJ2-4; 7 nucleotides align to TRBD2. V was clipped by 1 base and J by 0 bases; unmatched bases: 6. Germline V lookup: CDR1 SGHVS, CDR2 FQNEAQ. This CDR3 has 17 amino acids.

In this sample, this clonotype turned up many times. V usage is TRBV28 and J usage is TRBJ2-5; D gene ambiguous. In germline, CDR1 is MDHEN, CDR2 SYDVKM. The germline V and J ends were trimmed by 3 bases and 2 bases, with 10 bases remaining between them. The CDR3 runs 14 residues. The CDR3 spells CASSFLGIQETQYF. CDR3 bases: TGTGCCAGCAGTTTTTTAGGTATACAAGAGACCCAGTACTTC. The full variable domain, its missing parts supplied by reference TRBV28 and TRBJ2-5, is DVKVTQSSRYLVKRTGEKVFLECVQDMDHENMFWYRQDPGLGLRLIYFSYDVKMKEKGDIPEGYSVSREKKERFSLILESASTNQTSMYLCASSFLGIQETQYFGPGTRLLVL.

This clonotype was recorded a few times. The genes are TRBV18 and TRBJ2-5; D perhaps matches TRBD2 (7 bases). The germline V and J ends were trimmed by 3 bases and 4 bases, with 9 bases remaining between them. This CDR3 is 13 amino acids long. The germline V gene has CDR1 KGHSH and CDR2 LQKENI. The CDR3 spells CASSPGGAETQYF. For the CDR3, the DNA is TGTGCCAGCTCACCGGGGGGGGCAGAGACCCAGTACTTC. Looking up the rest from reference TRBV18 and TRBJ2-5 gives the full variable domain: NAGVMQNPRHLVRRRGQEARLRCSPMKGHSHVYWYRQLPEEGLKFMVYLQKENIIDESGMPKERFSAEFPKEGPSILRIQQVVRGDSAAYFCASSPGGAETQYFGPGTRLLVL.

This clonotype was seen a handful of times. The chain recombines TRBV7-9 with TRBJ2-6; possibly TRBD1 for D (5 bases). Germline values: CDR1 SEHNR, CDR2 FQNEAQ (reference sequence). V dropped 5 bases and J dropped 2 bases, with 10 bases sitting between them. The CDR3 runs 15 residues. CDR3 DNA sequence: TGTGCCAGCAGCCAACAGGTCCCTGGGGCCAACGTCCTGACTTTC. Amino acids: CASSQQVPGANVLTF.

This clonotype was recorded a few times. The chain combines TRBV29-1 with TRBJ2-7; D uncertain. The CDR3 sequence is 11 residues long. Between the trimmed V and J ends, which lost 5 bases and 3 bases, there was a span of 8 bases. In germline, CDR1 is SQVTM, CDR2 ANQGSEA. The CDR3 here is CSVRTIYEQYF. The CDR3 DNA sequence: TGCAGCGTTAGAACGATCTACGAGCAGTACTTC.

The chain links TRBV6-6 to TRBJ2-5, with 13 bases aligning to TRBD2. With V trimmed by 5 bases and J by 5 bases, 5 bases remained unmatched. This CDR3 spans 15 amino acids. CDR1 is MNHNY and CDR2 is SVGAGI in the germline V gene (reference sequence). The CDR3 nucleotides read TGTGCCAGCAGTGTGACTAGCGGGAGGTGGGAGACCCAGTACTTC. This gives the protein CASSVTSGRWETQYF.

The V gene is TRBV20-1, the J gene TRBJ1-2, with a possible D match to TRBD1 (6 bases). Germline CDR1 DFQATT, CDR2 SNEGSKA (reference sequence). Trimming left V 7 bases short and J 4 bases short, with 16 bases between. CDR3 size: 13 residues. DNA for the CDR3: TGCAGTGTTGGACAGAGCGGGCTCTATGGCTACACCTTC. It is translated as CSVGQSGLYGYTF.

This clonotype was seen ten or more times. This chain connects TRBV12-3 or TRBV12-4 to TRBJ2-7; the D is unclear. CDR3 length equals 14 residues. V was trimmed by 6 bases and J by 0 bases, leaving 12 bases between them. Here the CDR3 reads CASSSQSGSYEQYF. The CDR3 nucleotides are TGTGCCAGCAGCTCCCAATCCGGCTCCTACGAGCAGTACTTC.

CDR3 loop: CSVGGGSNQPQHF. The CDR3 nucleotides are TGCAGCGTTGGGGGGGGTAGCAATCAGCCCCAGCATTTT. The rearrangement uses TRBV29-1 and TRBJ1-5; TRBD1 is a possible D gene (5 bases). Per germline, CDR1 SQVTM and CDR2 ANQGSEA. Trimming cost V 4 bases and J 0 bases, with 7 bases left between them. CDR3 length equals 13 residues.

The chain couples TRBV20-1 to TRBJ1-2; 12 bases are a match to TRBD1. Germline V gene data show CDR1 as DFQATT and CDR2 as SNEGSKA (reference sequence). V shed 3 bases, J shed 6 bases, and the junction held 5 bases outside the gene matches. The CDR3 is 14 amino acids. CDR3 amino acids: CSARRGTGGHGYTF. The CDR3 DNA reads as TGCAGTGCTAGGCGGGGGACAGGGGGCCATGGCTACACCTTC.

This clonotype was recorded at least ten times. V is TRBV28 and J is TRBJ2-7; D is ambiguous. The CDR3 has 14 amino acids. Between the trimmed V and J ends, which lost 6 bases and 7 bases, there was a span of 19 bases. CDR1 and CDR2 from the germline V gene are MDHEN and SYDVKM. DNA for the CDR3: TGTGCCAGCAGGCCGCCTAGAGTCCCTTTGGAGCAGTACTTC. Residues: CASRPPRVPLEQYF.

The sample holds a few counts of this clonotype. The V call is TRBV6-1, the J call TRBJ2-7; D is undetermined. Trimming left V 6 bases short and J 8 bases short, with 14 bases between. The CDR3 is 12 residues long. Germline-derived CDR1 and CDR2 are MNHNS and SASEGT. In nucleotides, the CDR3 is TGTGCCAGCAGGGGTACGACGGGCCAGCAGTACTTC. This gives the protein CASRGTTGQQYF.

The rearrangement uses TRBV24-1 and TRBJ2-5, with D possibly TRBD2 on 6 matching bases. The CDR3 consists of 15 residues. Germline-derived CDR1 and CDR2 are KGHDR and SFDVKD. V was shortened by 1 base and J by 4 bases, with 12 bases between the two germline ends. Here the CDR3 DNA reads TGTGCCACCAGTGATTTCGCAAGGGGAGGAGAGACCCAGTACTTC. It is translated as CATSDFARGGETQYF.

V usage is TRBV7-9 and J usage is TRBJ1-5, with 8 bases matching TRBD1. This CDR3 has 16 amino acids. Germline CDR1 and CDR2: SEHNR and FQNEAQ (reference sequence). V gave up 5 bases and J gave up 3 bases; unmatched junction bases: 9. In nucleotides, the CDR3 is TGTGCCAGCAGCCGAACACAGGGGGTCATCAATCAGCCCCAGCATTTT. Its protein is CASSRTQGVINQPQHF. The full variable domain, rest sourced from reference TRBV7-9 and TRBJ1-5, is DTGVSQNPRHKITKRGQNVTFRCDPISEHNRLYWYRQTLGQGPEFLTYFQNEAQLEKSRLLSDRFSAERPKGSFSTLEIQRTEQGDSAMYLCASSRTQGVINQPQHFGDGTRLSIL.

Only a few counts were recorded for this clonotype. The chain has TRBV5-1 and TRBJ1-2, with D possibly TRBD1 on 5 matching bases. The CDR3 totals 13 residues. Trimming removed 5 bases at V and 6 bases at J, with 14 bases between. Germline CDR1 is SGHRS and CDR2 is YFSETQ. The CDR3 loop reads CASRVQELDGYTF. The CDR3 DNA reads as TGCGCCAGCAGAGTACAGGAATTGGATGGCTACACCTTC.

In its sample, this clonotype was seen a few times. V usage is TRBV7-9 and J usage is TRBJ2-1; tentative D call: TRBD1 (5 bases). Germline-derived CDR1 and CDR2 are SEHNR and FQNEAQ (reference sequence). The V and J ends lost 4 bases and 10 bases respectively, with 17 bases between them. The CDR3 loop spans 14 amino acids. The CDR3 sequence is CASSSENRFQEQFF. The CDR3 DNA sequence: TGTGCCAGCAGCTCAGAAAACAGGTTCCAAGAGCAGTTCTTC.

This clonotype appeared a few times. The chain links TRBV12-3 or TRBV12-4 to TRBJ1-2; D is possibly TRBD1 (5 bases). V was trimmed by 3 bases and J by 5 bases, leaving 10 bases between them. The CDR3 has 13 amino acids. CDR3 region: CASSLDIDYGYTF. The CDR3 nucleotides read TGTGCCAGCAGTTTGGACATCGATTATGGCTACACCTTC.

This clonotype was picked up a small number of times. This chain connects TRBV20-1 to TRBJ2-7; 8 nucleotides match TRBD1. Losses at the gene ends were 0 bases for V and 5 bases for J; bases not matched to a gene: 9. Looked up from germline, CDR1 is DFQATT and CDR2 is SNEGSKA (reference sequence). The CDR3 is made up of 15 amino acids. In DNA form, the CDR3 reads TGCAGTGCTAGAGACGCCCAGGGACAGGTTCACGAGCAGTACTTC. This encodes CSARDAQGQVHEQYF.

The J gene is TRBJ2-3, the V gene TRBV10-2; TRBD2 agrees at 10 bases. The CDR3 runs to 15 residues. Per the germline V gene, CDR1 is WSHSY and CDR2 is SAAADI. With 6 bases clipped from V and 6 bases from J, the junction kept 9 bases outside the gene matches. The CDR3 here is CASRQASGSGDTQYF. In nucleotides, the CDR3 is TGCGCCAGCAGGCAAGCTAGCGGGAGCGGCGATACGCAGTATTTT.

V usage is TRBV20-1 and J usage is TRBJ2-4; the D call may be TRBD1 or TRBD2 (5 bases each). V shed 3 bases and J shed 5 bases, with 14 bases lying between them. The germline V gene encodes CDR1 DFQATT and CDR2 SNEGSKA (reference sequence). This CDR3 contains 14 residues. The CDR3 sequence is CSARRGGRENIQYF. The CDR3 DNA is TGCAGTGCTAGGAGGGGTGGGAGAGAAAACATTCAGTACTTC.